Detailed here is one T cell receptor (beta chain). Its antigen is still unknown. The assay that was used to sequence DNA from cultured CD4+ T cells was the Oncomine TCR Beta short-read assay. After culture, CD4+ T cells served as the source for genomic DNA extraction. One entry per CDR3 protein results from TCRdb running MiXCR on the PCR reads. The data contain about 10,000 distinct CDR3 sequences, approximately 50% of them singletons. The data stem from a study of vaccination and CD4 T cells after COVID-19. Treatment given: approximately nine-day PBMC culture with coronavirus spike peptide pools or control peptides (ViraFEST assay). Deletions cut 7 bases from V and 3 bases from J, with 18 bases between. CDR3 length equals 15 residues. Germline CDR1 and CDR2: MDHEN and SYDVKM. Notes on the study in general: In convalescent patients, a median roughly 88% of reactive clones appeared only post-vaccination.

The TCR comes from a human donor who had recovered from COVID-19. The source material was CD4+ T cells from blood, cultured in vitro. This sequence joins TRBV28 and TRBJ1-2; no firm D call. CDR3 bases: TGTGCCAGCACCTCCAAACTCGGCAAGGACTATGGCTACACCTTC. Protein sequence: CASTSKLGKDYGYTF.